This T cell receptor (beta chain) was sequenced for a study of T cell repertoires in cytomegalovirus infection. Looking at the study overall: Both a matching HLA type and CMV infection were indicated by public TCR beta signatures.

Deletions cut 5 bases from V and 3 bases from J, with 14 bases between. The CDR3 loop spans 14 amino acids. Germline assignment: CDR1 SEHNR and CDR2 FQNEAQ (reference sequence). Findings of the study overall: Of the TCR beta families, the public ones yielded a cumulative frequency that identified carriers of CMV plus the relevant HLA. CMV-specific TCR beta clonotypes restricted by HLA-C were the ones dominating the ex vivo response.

With respect to this clonotype: Its antigen is not known.

TCRdb reanalysed the reads using MiXCR and keeps one entry per CDR3 protein. The sample carries over 150,000 distinct CDR3 sequences, about 15% recorded once. The chain joins TRBV7-9 to TRBJ2-7, with D perhaps TRBD1 (6 bases). The sequenced material came from PBMCs. This receptor was obtained from a human donor in good health (CMV status not recorded). Some clones in this sample may be carry-over from other donors' samples. The CDR3 bases are TGTGCCAGCAGCCAGACAGGCTTGATCTACGAGCAGTACTTC. Translating gives CASSQTGLIYEQYF. The full variable domain, with the rest looked up from reference TRBV7-9 and TRBJ2-7, is DTGVSQNPRHKITKRGQNVTFRCDPISEHNRLYWYRQTLGQGPEFLTYFQNEAQLEKSRLLSDRFSAERPKGSFSTLEIQRTEQGDSAMYLCASSQTGLIYEQYFGPGTRLTVT.